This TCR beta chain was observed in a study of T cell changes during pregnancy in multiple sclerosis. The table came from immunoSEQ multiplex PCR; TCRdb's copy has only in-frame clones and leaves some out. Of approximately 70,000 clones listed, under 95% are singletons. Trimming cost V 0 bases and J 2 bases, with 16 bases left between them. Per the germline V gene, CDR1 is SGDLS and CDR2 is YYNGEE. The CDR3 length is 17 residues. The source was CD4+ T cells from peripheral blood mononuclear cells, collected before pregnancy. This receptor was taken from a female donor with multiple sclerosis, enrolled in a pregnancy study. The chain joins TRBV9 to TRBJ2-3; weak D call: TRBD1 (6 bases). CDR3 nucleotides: TGTGCCAGCAGCGTAGGCAACTCAGGGGCCTTCACAGATACGCAGTATTTT. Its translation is CASSVGNSGAFTDTQYF.